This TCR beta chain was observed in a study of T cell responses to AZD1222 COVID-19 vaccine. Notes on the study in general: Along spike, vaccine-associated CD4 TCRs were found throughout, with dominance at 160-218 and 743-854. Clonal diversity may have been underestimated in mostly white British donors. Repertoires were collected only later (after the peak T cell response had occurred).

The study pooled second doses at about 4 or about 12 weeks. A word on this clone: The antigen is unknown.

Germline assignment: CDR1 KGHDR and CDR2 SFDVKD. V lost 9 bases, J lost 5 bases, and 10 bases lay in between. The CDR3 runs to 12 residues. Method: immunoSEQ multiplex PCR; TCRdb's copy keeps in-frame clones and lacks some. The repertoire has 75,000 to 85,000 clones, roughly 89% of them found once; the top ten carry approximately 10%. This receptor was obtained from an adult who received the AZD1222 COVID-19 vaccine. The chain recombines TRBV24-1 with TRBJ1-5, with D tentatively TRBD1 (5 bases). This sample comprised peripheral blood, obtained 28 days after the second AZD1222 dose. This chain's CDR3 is CATSTGYQPQHF. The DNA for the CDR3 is TGTGCCACCTCTACAGGATATCAGCCCCAGCATTTT.